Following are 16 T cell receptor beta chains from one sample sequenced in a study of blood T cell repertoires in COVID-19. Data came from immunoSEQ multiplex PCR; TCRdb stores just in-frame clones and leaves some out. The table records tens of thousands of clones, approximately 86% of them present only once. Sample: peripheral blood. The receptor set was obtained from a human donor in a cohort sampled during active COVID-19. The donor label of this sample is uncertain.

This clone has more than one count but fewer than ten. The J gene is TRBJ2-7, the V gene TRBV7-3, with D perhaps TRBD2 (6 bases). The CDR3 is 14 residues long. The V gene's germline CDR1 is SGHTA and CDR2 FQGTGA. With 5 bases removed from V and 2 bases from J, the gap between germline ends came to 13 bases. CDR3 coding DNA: TGTGCCAGCAGCCCTTCCGGGGGTGCCTACGAGCAGTACTTC. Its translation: CASSPSGGAYEQYF.

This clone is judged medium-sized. The CDR3 coding sequence is TGTGCCAGCAGTCTTCGGACTAGCGGGGTCTCCGAGCAGTACTTC. Protein: CASSLRTSGVSEQYF. This chain uses TRBV27 with TRBJ2-7; 12 bases are shared with TRBD2. V shed 5 bases, J shed 6 bases, and the junction held 8 bases outside the gene matches. This CDR3 comprises 15 residues. Germline loops: CDR1 MNHEY, CDR2 SMNVEV (reference sequence).

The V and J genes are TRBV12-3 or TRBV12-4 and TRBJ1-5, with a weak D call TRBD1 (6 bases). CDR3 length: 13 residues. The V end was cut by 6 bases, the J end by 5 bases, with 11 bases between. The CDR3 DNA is TGTGCCAGCAGCCGGGGGGCGGATCAGCCCCAGCATTTT. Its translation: CASSRGADQPQHF.

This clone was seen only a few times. The CDR3 coding sequence is TGTGCCAGCTCGGGGGGGCGTAGGGGCAATCAGCCCCAGCATTTT. This gives the protein CASSGGRRGNQPQHF. J is TRBJ1-5 and V is TRBV19, with D perhaps TRBD1 (6 bases). V was clipped by 9 bases and J by 2 bases, with 17 bases between them. In germline, CDR1 is LNHDA, CDR2 SQIVND (reference sequence). The CDR3 contains 15 residues.

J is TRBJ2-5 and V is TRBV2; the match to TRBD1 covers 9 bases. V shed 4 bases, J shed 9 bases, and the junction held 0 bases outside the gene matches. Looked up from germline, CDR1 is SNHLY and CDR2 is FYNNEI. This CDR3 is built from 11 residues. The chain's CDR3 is CASSGQGAQYF. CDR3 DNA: TGTGCCAGCAGTGGACAGGGGGCCCAGTACTTC. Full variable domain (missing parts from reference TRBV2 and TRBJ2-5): EPEVTQTPSHQVTQMGQEVILRCVPISNHLYFYWYRQILGQKVEFLVSFYNNEISEKSEIFDDQFSVERPDGSNFTLKIRSTKLEDSAMYFCASSGQGAQYFGPGTRLLVL.

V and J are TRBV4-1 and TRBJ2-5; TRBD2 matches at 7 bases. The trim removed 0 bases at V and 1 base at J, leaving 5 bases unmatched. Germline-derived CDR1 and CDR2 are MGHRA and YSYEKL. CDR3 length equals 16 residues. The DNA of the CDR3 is TGCGCCAGCAGCCAAGATGCTGCGGGAGTCCAAGAGACCCAGTACTTC. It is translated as CASSQDAAGVQETQYF.

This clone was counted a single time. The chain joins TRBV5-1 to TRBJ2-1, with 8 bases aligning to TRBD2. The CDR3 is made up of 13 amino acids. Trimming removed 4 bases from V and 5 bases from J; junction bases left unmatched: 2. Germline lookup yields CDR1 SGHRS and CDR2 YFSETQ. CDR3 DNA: TGCGCCAGCAGCACACTAGCGGACAATGAGCAGTTCTTC. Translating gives CASSTLADNEQFF.

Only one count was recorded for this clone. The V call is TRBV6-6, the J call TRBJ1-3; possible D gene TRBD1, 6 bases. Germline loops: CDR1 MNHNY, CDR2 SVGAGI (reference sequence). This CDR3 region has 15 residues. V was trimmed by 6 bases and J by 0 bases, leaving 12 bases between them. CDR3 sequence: CASRATGNSGNTIYF. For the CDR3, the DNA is TGTGCCAGCAGAGCTACAGGGAACTCTGGAAACACCATATATTTT.

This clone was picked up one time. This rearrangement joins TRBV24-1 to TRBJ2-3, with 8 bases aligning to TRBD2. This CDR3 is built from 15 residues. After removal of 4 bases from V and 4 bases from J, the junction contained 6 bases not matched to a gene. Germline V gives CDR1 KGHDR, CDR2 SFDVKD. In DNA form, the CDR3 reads TGTGCCACCAGTGACACCGGGACTAGACCAGATACGCAGTATTTT. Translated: CATSDTGTRPDTQYF.

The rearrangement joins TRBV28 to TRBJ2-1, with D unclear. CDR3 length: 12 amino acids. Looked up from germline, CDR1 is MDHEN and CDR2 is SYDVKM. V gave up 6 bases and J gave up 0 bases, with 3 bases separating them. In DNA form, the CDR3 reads TGTGCCAGCAGCGTCTCCTACAATGAGCAGTTCTTC. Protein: CASSVSYNEQFF.

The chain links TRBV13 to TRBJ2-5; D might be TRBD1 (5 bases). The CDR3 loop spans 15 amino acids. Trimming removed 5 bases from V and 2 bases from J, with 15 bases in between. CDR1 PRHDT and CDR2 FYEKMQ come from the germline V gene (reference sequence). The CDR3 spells CASSTRQPQQETQYF. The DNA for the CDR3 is TGTGCCAGCAGCACACGACAGCCTCAACAAGAGACCCAGTACTTC.

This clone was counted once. The CDR3 coding sequence is TGTGCCAGCAGTCCGAGGACAGGGCGGAGCACTGAAGCTTTCTTT. Protein sequence: CASSPRTGRSTEAFF. The chain carries TRBV28 and TRBJ1-1; TRBD1 aligns across 8 bases. The V and J ends lost 5 bases and 4 bases, in that order; junction bases with no gene match: 9. The CDR3 extends over 15 amino acids. Germline loops: CDR1 MDHEN, CDR2 SYDVKM.

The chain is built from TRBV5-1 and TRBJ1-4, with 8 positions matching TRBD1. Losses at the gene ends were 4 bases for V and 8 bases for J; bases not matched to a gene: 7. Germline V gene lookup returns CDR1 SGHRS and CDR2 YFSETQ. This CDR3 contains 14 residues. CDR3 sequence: CASSPNGQGEKLFF. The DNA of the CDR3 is TGCGCCAGCAGCCCAAATGGACAGGGCGAAAAACTGTTTTTT.

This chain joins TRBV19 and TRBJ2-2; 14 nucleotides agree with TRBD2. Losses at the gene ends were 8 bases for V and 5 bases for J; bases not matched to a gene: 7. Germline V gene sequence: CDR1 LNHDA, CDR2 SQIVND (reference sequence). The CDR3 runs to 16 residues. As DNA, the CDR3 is TGTGCCAGTGCCGGGACTAGCGGGAGCGGGACCGGGGAGCTGTTTTTT. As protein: CASAGTSGSGTGELFF.

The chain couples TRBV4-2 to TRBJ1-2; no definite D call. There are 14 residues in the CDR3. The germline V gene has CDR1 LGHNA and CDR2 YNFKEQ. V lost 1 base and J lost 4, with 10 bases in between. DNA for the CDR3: TGTGCCAGCAGCCAAGGACTGCGAGCCTATGGCTACACCTTC. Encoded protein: CASSQGLRAYGYTF.

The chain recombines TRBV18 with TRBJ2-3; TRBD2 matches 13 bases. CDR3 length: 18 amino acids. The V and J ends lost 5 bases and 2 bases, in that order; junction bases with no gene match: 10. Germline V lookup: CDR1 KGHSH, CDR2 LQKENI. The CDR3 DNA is TGTGCCAGCTCAAAACTAGCGGGAGGGCCACGGGACACAGATACGCAGTATTTT. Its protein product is CASSKLAGGPRDTDTQYF.